The clone carrying this T cell receptor (beta chain) appeared a few times. This sample is part of a study of T-cell reconstitution after alpha-beta-depleted transplantation in children. Researchers prepared the TCRbeta library using unique molecular identifiers, the study reports. Each CDR3 protein gets one entry after TCRdb re-called the PCR reads with MiXCR. The sample lists over 550,000 distinct CDR3 sequences, roughly a tenth occurring once. The CDR3 loop spans 14 amino acids. V lost 2 bases, J lost 2 bases, and 2 bases stayed unmatched. Germline loops: CDR1 SQVTM, CDR2 ANQGSEA. The clonotype originates from a human donor who donated a stem cell graft to a child with acute myeloid leukemia. This sample comprised PBMCs from the stem cell graft donor, obtained from the stem cell graft. This chain joins TRBV29-1 and TRBJ2-1, with 8 nucleotides matching TRBD2. The CDR3 sequence: CSVEPGGAYNEQFF. In DNA, the CDR3 is TGCAGCGTTGAACCGGGAGGGGCCTACAATGAGCAGTTCTTC.